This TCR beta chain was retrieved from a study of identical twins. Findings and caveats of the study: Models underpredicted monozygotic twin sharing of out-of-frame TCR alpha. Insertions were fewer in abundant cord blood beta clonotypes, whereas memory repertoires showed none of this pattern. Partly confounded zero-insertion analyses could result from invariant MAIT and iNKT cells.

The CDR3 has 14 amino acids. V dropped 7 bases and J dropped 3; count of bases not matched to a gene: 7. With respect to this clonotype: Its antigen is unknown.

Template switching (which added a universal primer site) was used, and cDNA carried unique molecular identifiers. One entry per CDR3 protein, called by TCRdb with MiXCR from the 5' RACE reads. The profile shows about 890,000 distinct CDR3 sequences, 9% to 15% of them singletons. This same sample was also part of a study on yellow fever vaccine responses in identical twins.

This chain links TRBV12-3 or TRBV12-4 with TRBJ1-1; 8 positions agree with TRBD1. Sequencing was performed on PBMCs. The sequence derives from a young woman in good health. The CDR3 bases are TGTGCCAGCACTAGACAGGGGTGGGACACTGAAGCTTTCTTT. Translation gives CASTRQGWDTEAFF.